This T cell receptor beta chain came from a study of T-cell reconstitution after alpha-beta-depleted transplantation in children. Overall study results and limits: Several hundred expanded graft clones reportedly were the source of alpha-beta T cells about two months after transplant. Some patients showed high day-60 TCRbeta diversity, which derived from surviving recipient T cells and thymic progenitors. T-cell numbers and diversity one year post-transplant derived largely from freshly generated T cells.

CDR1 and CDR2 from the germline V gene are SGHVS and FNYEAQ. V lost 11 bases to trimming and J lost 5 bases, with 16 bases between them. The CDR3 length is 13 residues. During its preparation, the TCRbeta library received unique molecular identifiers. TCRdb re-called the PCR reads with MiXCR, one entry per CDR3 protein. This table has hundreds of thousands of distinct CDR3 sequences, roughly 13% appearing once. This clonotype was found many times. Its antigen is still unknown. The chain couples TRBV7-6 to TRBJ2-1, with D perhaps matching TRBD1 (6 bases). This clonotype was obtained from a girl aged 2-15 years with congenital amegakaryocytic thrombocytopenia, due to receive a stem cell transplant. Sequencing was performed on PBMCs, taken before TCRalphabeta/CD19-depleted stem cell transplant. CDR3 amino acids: CASSDGDNNEQFF. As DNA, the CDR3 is TGTGCCTCCAGCGATGGGGACAACAATGAGCAGTTCTTC.